A selection of T cell receptor beta chains follows, all from one sample in a study of blood T cell repertoires in COVID-19. TCRdb's copy holds only in-frame clones and misses some; the assay was immunoSEQ multiplex PCR. This repertoire shows about 94,000 clones, approximately 80% found once; its top ten account for 15% to 20%. The sequencing input was peripheral blood. Source of these receptors: a human donor in a cohort sampled during active COVID-19. Each CDR3 is given with its conserved first and last residue. D genes are given only for firm matches. The size field is filled for only some rows; it gives once, few, many or a size class.

TRBD2,few,TRBJ2-7,TRBV11-2,15,TGTGCCAGCAGCTTACTAGCGGGGAGCTCCTACGAGCAGTACTTC,CASSLLAGSSYEQYF
TRBD2,NA,TRBJ2-7,TRBV7-8,15,TGTGCCAGCAGGACCGGACTAGCAGGGTCCTACGAGCAGTACTTC,CASRTGLAGSYEQYF
NA,NA,TRBJ2-5,TRBV19,15,TGTGCCAGTAGTATTACGGAGGGAGTAGGAGAGACCCAGTACTTC,CASSITEGVGETQYF
TRBD1,once,TRBJ1-2,TRBV10-3,14,TGTGCCATCAGTGACGGGCCAGGGGGTTATGGCTACACCTTC,CAISDGPGGYGYTF
NA,NA,TRBJ2-7,TRBV5-1,13,TGCGCCAGCAGCTTGGCGGGCTCCTACGAGCAGTACTTC,CASSLAGSYEQYF
TRBD1,NA,TRBJ2-7,TRBV9,15,TGTGCCAGCAGCGAGGGACAGGGGGGTCCCTACGAGCAGTACTTC,CASSEGQGGPYEQYF
NA,NA,TRBJ1-1,TRBV27,15,TGTGCCAGCAGTTCGGTACAGTCTTGGAACACTGAAGCTTTCTTT,CASSSVQSWNTEAFF
TRBD1,few,TRBJ2-6,TRBV30,15,TGTGCCTGGAGTCGAGGGGGCGGTGGGGCCAACGTCCTGACTTTC,CAWSRGGGGANVLTF
TRBD1,NA,TRBJ1-1,TRBV7-8,15,TGTGCCAGCAGCTTAGCCGGACAGGTTAACACTGAAGCTTTCTTT,CASSLAGQVNTEAFF
TRBD1,NA,TRBJ1-2,TRBV7-2,15,TGTGCCAGCTGCCCGACAGGGGGCGATAACTATGGCTACACCTTC,CASCPTGGDNYGYTF
TRBD1,NA,TRBJ2-7,TRBV7-3,14,TGTGCCAGCAGCTTACTGGGACAGGGTGACGAGCAGTACTTC,CASSLLGQGDEQYF
NA,NA,TRBJ2-7,TRBV21-1,15,TGTGCCAGCAGAGTGGGCGGGAGGATCACCTACGAGCAGTACTTC,CASRVGGRITYEQYF
TRBD2,once,TRBJ2-7,TRBV3-1/TRBV3-2,15,TGTGCCAGCAGCCAAGTGGCGGGAGGACCCTACGAGCAGTACTTC,CASSQVAGGPYEQYF
TRBD2,NA,TRBJ2-5,TRBV12-5,17,TGTGCTAGTGGTTTGGTAATCGGACTAGCGGTACAAGAGACCCAGTACTTC,CASGLVIGLAVQETQYF
TRBD1,many,TRBJ1-1,TRBV6-5,13,TGTGCCAGCAGTCGGACAGGGAACACTGAAGCTTTCTTT,CASSRTGNTEAFF
NA,NA,TRBJ2-1,TRBV20-1,11,TGCAGTGCACAACATCTAGGTGAGCAGTTCTTC,CSAQHLGEQFF
TRBD2,NA,TRBJ2-5,TRBV6-1,17,TGTGCCAGCAGTGCACGACTAGCGGGAGTCGGGCAAGAGACCCAGTACTTC,CASSARLAGVGQETQYF
NA,NA,TRBJ2-7,TRBV29-1,11,TGCAGCGTTGGTACGGGCTACGAGCAGTACTTC,CSVGTGYEQYF
NA,NA,TRBJ2-7,TRBV2,13,TGTGCCAGCAGTGAAACTAGGCGTGACGAGCAGTACTTC,CASSETRRDEQYF
NA,NA,TRBJ1-1,TRBV10-2,14,TGCGCCAGCAGTGTACAACAGACGAACACTGAAGCTTTCTTT,CASSVQQTNTEAFF
NA,few,TRBJ1-1,TRBV24-1,14,TGTGCCACCAGTGATTCCGGCCCGAGGAATGAAGCTTTCTTT,CATSDSGPRNEAFF
TRBD1,NA,TRBJ1-5,TRBV28,15,TGTGCCAGCAGTTCGGGACAGGGCGGCAATCAGCCCCAGCATTTT,CASSSGQGGNQPQHF
NA,once,TRBJ1-2,TRBV5-1,15,TGCGCCAGCAGCTTGGAATTCAACAGCCTCTATGGCTACACCTTC,CASSLEFNSLYGYTF
NA,NA,TRBJ2-7,TRBV5-1,11,TGCGCCAGCAGCGATGACAGGAGGAGGTACTTC,CASSDDRRRYF
NA,NA,TRBJ2-1,TRBV2,15,TGTGCCAGCCTTACCCCGGGGAACTTATACAATGAGCAGTTCTTC,CASLTPGNLYNEQFF
TRBD1,NA,TRBJ1-6,TRBV5-4,15,TGTGCCAGCAGGCAGGGGGGCGCCTATAATTCACCCCTCCACTTT,CASRQGGAYNSPLHF
TRBD2,NA,TRBJ2-7,TRBV10-1,14,TGCGCCAGCAGAGCCGGGACTAGCGGGAGTGAGCAGTACTTC,CASRAGTSGSEQYF
NA,NA,TRBJ1-3,TRBV5-3,15,TGTGCCAGAACAGTCCGGGACAACTCTGGAAACACCATATATTTT,CARTVRDNSGNTIYF
TRBD1,NA,TRBJ1-1,TRBV28,16,TGTGCCAGCAGTTTATTCTCGGGACAGGGTCCAGGCCGAGCTTTCTTT,CASSLFSGQGPGRAFF
NA,once,TRBJ2-3,TRBV10-3,16,TGTGCCATCAGTGATGGTATTGGGGGGGCCACAGATACGCAGTATTTT,CAISDGIGGATDTQYF
NA,NA,TRBJ1-3,TRBV6-5,12,TGTGCCAGCGGCCTCTCTGGAAACACCATATATTTT,CASGLSGNTIYF
NA,NA,TRBJ2-3,TRBV5-6,14,TGTGCCAGCAGCTTGGAGAGGGCGGCAGATACGCAGTATTTT,CASSLERAADTQYF
NA,NA,TRBJ2-6,TRBV5-5,14,TGTGCCAGCAGCTTGCCCCTCGGGGCCAACGTCCTGACTTTC,CASSLPLGANVLTF
TRBD1,NA,TRBJ2-5,TRBV28,13,TGTGCCAGCACCCGACAGGGGAGGGAGACCCAGTACTTC,CASTRQGRETQYF
TRBD2,NA,TRBJ2-1,TRBV3-1/TRBV3-2,14,TGTGCCAGCAGCCGACTAGCGGGAGCCAATGAGCAGTTCTTC,CASSRLAGANEQFF
NA,NA,TRBJ2-7,TRBV7-6,17,TGTGCCAGCAGCTTAGTGGCAGCAGCGGAGAAGGCCTACGAGCAGTACTTC,CASSLVAAAEKAYEQYF
NA,NA,TRBJ1-4,TRBV21-1,14,TGTGCCAGCAGCAGGGGACAGGGTGCCGAAAAACTGTTTTTT,CASSRGQGAEKLFF
TRBD1,once,TRBJ2-7,TRBV28,16,TGTGCCAGCAGTCCCAGCGGACAGGGGGCTGACTACGAGCAGTACTTC,CASSPSGQGADYEQYF
NA,NA,TRBJ2-1,TRBV5-1,16,TGCGCCAGCAGCCCCCGAGCGCGGGCGGGAAACAATGAGCAGTTCTTC,CASSPRARAGNNEQFF
NA,NA,TRBJ2-7,TRBV18,14,TGTGCCAGCTCAACCCCAGGGGGGTCAGTCGAGCAGTACTTC,CASSTPGGSVEQYF
TRBD1,NA,TRBJ1-5,TRBV28,14,TGTGCCAGCAAACAGGGGGCGGGCAATCAGCCCCAGCATTTT,CASKQGAGNQPQHF
NA,NA,TRBJ2-5,TRBV19,13,TGTGCCAGTAGTATAGGGGGCTTAGAGACCCAGTACTTC,CASSIGGLETQYF
TRBD2,NA,TRBJ2-7,TRBV5-1,16,TGCGCCAGCAGCTTAATTAGCGGGAGAGCCTCCTACGAGCAGTACTTC,CASSLISGRASYEQYF
TRBD1,NA,TRBJ2-7,TRBV5-1,14,TGCGCCAGCAGCTTGGATACCAGGGGGTCCGAGCAGTACTTC,CASSLDTRGSEQYF
NA,NA,TRBJ1-1,TRBV12-3/TRBV12-4,13,TGTGCCAGCAGTCCGACAGGTAACACTGAAGCTTTCTTT,CASSPTGNTEAFF
NA,NA,TRBJ2-7,TRBV18,15,TGTGCCAGCTCACCGTATAGCGGCAACTCCTACGAGCAGTACTTC,CASSPYSGNSYEQYF